The TCR beta chain under discussion was sequenced for a study of CD8 T cells in Susac syndrome. Sequencing targeted TCR beta in blood CD8+ and CD4+ T cells. FACS enriched CD8+ TEMRA cells, while bulk CD8+ and CD4+ were negatively isolated. After extraction with the RNeasy kit, about 0.5 to 1 ug of the RNA was reverse transcribed using random hexamers. Amplification of TCR beta CDR3 across 54 Vbeta and 13 Jbeta was performed with immunoSEQ multiplex PCR. TCRdb re-derived calls from the immunoSEQ multiplex PCR reads in MiXCR, one entry per CDR3 protein. The table shows approximately 130,000 distinct CDR3 sequences, with under 95% occurring only once. The CDR3 consists of 14 residues. With 7 bases clipped from V and 4 bases from J, the junction kept 6 bases outside the gene matches. Germline V gene data show CDR1 as MNHEY and CDR2 as SMNVEV (reference sequence).

The source is a human donor with multiple sclerosis. The sequencing sample was made of CD8+ T cells from PBMCs. J is TRBJ2-2 and V is TRBV27; 7 bases are a match to TRBD1. CDR3 sequence (DNA): TGTGCCAGCACCTCGGGACAGATCACCGGGGAGCTGTTTTTT. This encodes CASTSGQITGELFF.